The 22 T cell receptor beta chains given below trace back to one sample, sequenced in a study of graft-versus-host responses after intestinal transplantation. Data came from immunoSEQ multiplex PCR; TCRdb stores just in-frame clones and leaves some out. This table holds 11,000 to 15,000 clones, roughly 30% found once. The specimen was alloreactive CD4+ T cells from a mixed lymphocyte reaction culture, collected before intestinal transplant. Noted subset: CFSE-low proliferating T cells sorted from roughly six-day pre-transplant mixed lymphocyte reaction (GvH or HvG direction). These receptors originate from a human patient who received an intestinal transplant.

This clone showed up just once. The rearrangement uses TRBV7-9 and TRBJ2-7, with 8 bases aligning to TRBD1. The CDR3 has 14 amino acids. J was trimmed by 4 bases and V by 5 bases; bases with no gene match: 7. Per the germline V gene, CDR1 is SEHNR and CDR2 is FQNEAQ (reference sequence). CDR3 residues: CASSLGTGYYEQYF. The CDR3 DNA reads TGTGCCAGCAGCCTAGGGACAGGCTATTACGAGCAGTACTTC.

This clone ranks as medium-sized. This sequence joins TRBV27 and TRBJ2-1, with 9 bases lining up with TRBD2. Germline V CDR1 and CDR2: MNHEY, SMNVEV (reference sequence). The CDR3 extends over 19 amino acids. V gave up 5 bases and J gave up 2 bases; unmatched junction bases: 16. For the CDR3, the DNA is TGTGCCAGCAGTCCCCCCCCTCGAGCGGGAGGAAGGACCTACAATGAGCAGTTCTTC. This sequence encodes CASSPPPRAGGRTYNEQFF.

This chain connects TRBV21-1 to TRBJ2-3; TRBD2 is the table's D call and was not checked against the DNA. TRBV21-1 is given as a pseudogene. CDR3 length equals 13 residues. CDR3 coding DNA: TGTGCCAGCAGCAAAGGAGAGACAGATACGCAGTATTTT. Translation gives CASSKGETDTQYF.

The chain uses TRBV5-1 and TRBJ2-5; D is undetermined. The CDR3 has 14 amino acids. Per the germline V gene, CDR1 is SGHRS and CDR2 is YFSETQ. Trimming removed 4 bases from V and 3 bases from J, with 13 bases in between. The CDR3 is CASSLLATEETQYF. The CDR3 DNA reads as TGCGCCAGCAGCCTCCTGGCCACCGAAGAGACCCAGTACTTC.

The chain joins TRBV21-1 to TRBJ2-7; no check of the table's D call, TRBD2, against the DNA was made. TRBV21-1 is flagged as a pseudogene. The CDR3 consists of 13 residues. The CDR3 DNA follows: TGTGGGAAAGGGACTAGAACAAACTACGAGCAGTACTTC. Translating it yields CGKGTRTNYEQYF.

This clone was counted only a few times. The CDR3 here is CASSRLAGGPDTQYF. For the CDR3, the DNA is TGTGCCAGCAGTCGACTAGCGGGAGGGCCAGATACGCAGTATTTT. This sequence joins TRBV6-1 and TRBJ2-3, with 14 bases fitting TRBD2. Germline trimming cut 5 bases from V and 4 bases from J; bases unmatched to any gene: 2. CDR1 MNHNS and CDR2 SASEGT come from the germline V gene. This CDR3 spans 15 amino acids.

This clone was counted only a few times. This rearrangement joins TRBV7-9 to TRBJ2-1; 7 bases agree with TRBD1. J lost 5 bases, V lost 3 bases, and 10 bases had no gene match. This CDR3 has 16 residues. Germline V gives CDR1 SEHNR, CDR2 FQNEAQ (reference sequence). The CDR3 region is CASSFSSTGTDNEQFF. DNA of the CDR3: TGTGCCAGCAGCTTCTCTTCCACGGGGACAGACAATGAGCAGTTCTTC.

This chain joins TRBV7-8 and TRBJ2-5; a weak D match, TRBD2 (6 bases). Trimming shortened V by 5 bases and J by 5 bases, and 15 bases separated the two germline ends. This CDR3 has 14 amino acids. CDR1 SGHVS and CDR2 FQNEAQ come from the germline V gene. CDR3 nucleotides: TGTGCCAGCAGCGCCCGACTAGTTCGGGAGACCCAGTACTTC. It translates to CASSARLVRETQYF.

This clone is termed medium-sized. The chain joins TRBV2 to TRBJ1-4; D might be TRBD1 (6 bases). The V gene lost 7 bases and the J gene lost 7 bases, with 19 bases spanning the gap. CDR3 length: 15 amino acids. From germline, CDR1 is SNHLY and CDR2 FYNNEI. The DNA for the CDR3 is TGTGCCAGCAAAGTGCAAGGGGGGGCGAGTGAAAAACTGTTTTTT. Translating it yields CASKVQGGASEKLFF.

V gene TRBV2 combines with J gene TRBJ2-5, with 7 bases aligning to TRBD1. Judging by the DNA end, TRBJ2-7 fits better; the J call may be wrong. CDR1 is SNHLY and CDR2 is FYNNEI in the germline V gene. The CDR3 is made up of 15 amino acids. Here the CDR3 reads CASSRDRAFSYEQYF. As DNA, the CDR3 is TGTGCCAGCAGCCGAGACAGGGCTTTCTCCTACGAGCAGTACTTC.

This clone occurred a few times. J is TRBJ2-6 and V is TRBV7-6; weak D call: TRBD1 (6 bases). This CDR3 region has 19 residues. Germline V gene sequence: CDR1 SGHVS, CDR2 FNYEAQ. The V gene lost 1 base and the J gene lost 2 bases, with 18 bases spanning the gap. The CDR3 reads CASSLVLGKRDTGANVLTF. CDR3 DNA sequence: TGTGCCAGCAGCTTAGTCCTGGGAAAGAGGGACACTGGGGCCAACGTCCTGACTTTC.

The chain combines TRBV7-6 with TRBJ2-5, with D perhaps matching TRBD2 (5 bases). The CDR3 runs 13 residues. V was pared by 5 bases and J by 7 bases, with 14 bases between. From germline, CDR1 is SGHVS and CDR2 FNYEAQ. For the CDR3, the DNA is TGTGCCAGCAGCCAGACCGTAGGAGGGACCCAGTACTTC. It yields the protein CASSQTVGGTQYF.

V gene TRBV4-1 combines with J gene TRBJ2-7, with D perhaps TRBD1 (6 bases). V lost 6 bases to trimming and J lost 4 bases, with 16 bases between them. Germline V gene lookup returns CDR1 MGHRA and CDR2 YSYEKL. The CDR3 loop spans 14 amino acids. The CDR3 sequence is CASRFRGVDYEQYF. DNA of the CDR3: TGCGCCAGCAGGTTCAGGGGAGTTGATTACGAGCAGTACTTC.

The J gene is TRBJ2-7, the V gene TRBV5-1; D may correspond to TRBD1 or TRBD2 (6 bases each). Germline V gene lookup returns CDR1 SGHRS and CDR2 YFSETQ. Deletions cut 4 bases from V and 3 bases from J, with 17 bases between. The CDR3 length is 15 residues. The CDR3 spells CASSIRVEGGYEQYF. The CDR3 DNA is TGCGCCAGCAGCATAAGGGTGGAGGGGGGCTACGAGCAGTACTTC.

The sample holds a few counts of this clone. The chain links TRBV5-4 to TRBJ1-2; D is unresolved. The CDR3 has 13 residues. Trimming shortened V by 2 bases and J by 2 bases, and 7 bases separated the two germline ends. CDR1 SGHNT and CDR2 YYREEE come from the germline V gene (reference sequence). CDR3 protein: CASSFGVNYGYTF. The CDR3 nucleotides are TGTGCCAGCAGCTTTGGAGTAAACTATGGCTACACCTTC.

The table lists this clone with a few counts. The rearrangement uses TRBV5-1 and TRBJ1-5; 7 nucleotides line up with TRBD1. The CDR3 length is 17 residues. The J segment lost 2 bases and the V segment lost 0 bases, leaving 8 bases of the junction unmatched. Germline CDR1 and CDR2: SGHRS and YFSETQ. CDR3 amino acids: CASSLDRGRRGNQPQHF. In DNA, the CDR3 is TGCGCCAGCAGCTTGGATAGGGGGCGAAGGGGCAATCAGCCCCAGCATTTT.

This clone was counted only a few times. V usage is TRBV7-9 and J usage is TRBJ1-5; unclear D gene. The CDR3 runs 15 residues. Germline CDR1 and CDR2: SEHNR and FQNEAQ (reference sequence). V shed 1 base and J shed 0 bases, with 7 bases lying between them. The CDR3 reads CASSLGAGSNQPQHF. The CDR3 region has the DNA TGTGCCAGCAGCTTAGGTGCGGGTAGCAATCAGCCCCAGCATTTT.

J is TRBJ2-7 and V is TRBV29-1, with D perhaps TRBD2 (6 bases). The length of the CDR3 is 13 residues. Germline V gene lookup returns CDR1 SQVTM and CDR2 ANQGSEA. V was trimmed by 7 bases and J by 6 bases, leaving 19 bases between them. This chain's CDR3 is CSGRDGTWGEQYF. In nucleotides, the CDR3 is TGCAGCGGCCGAGACGGGACTTGGGGCGAGCAGTACTTC.

This clone has just one count. This chain joins TRBV27 and TRBJ2-1; D not certain. The CDR3 runs 13 residues. The germline V gene has CDR1 MNHEY and CDR2 SMNVEV (reference sequence). Trimming pared 5 bases from V and 4 bases from J, leaving 9 bases between. The CDR3 nucleotides are TGTGCCAGCAGTACCATCTCTTACAATGAGCAGTTCTTC. Translating gives CASSTISYNEQFF.

This clone has ten or more counts. This rearrangement joins TRBV5-1 to TRBJ2-4, with 8 bases fitting TRBD2. Germline V gene sequence: CDR1 SGHRS, CDR2 YFSETQ. The CDR3 has 15 amino acids. Trimming cost V 2 bases and J 5 bases; bases outside gene matches: 6. The CDR3 is CASSFGGAGENIQYF. CDR3 DNA: TGCGCCAGCAGCTTCGGGGGAGCGGGGGAAAACATTCAGTACTTC.

This chain connects TRBV27 to TRBJ2-7; 8 bases are shared with TRBD2. CDR3 length: 15 residues. Germline V gene lookup returns CDR1 MNHEY and CDR2 SMNVEV (reference sequence). V trimming: 4 bases; J trimming: 3 bases; junction bases outside the gene matches: 8. The CDR3 spells CASSSLPGGGYEQYF. In DNA form, the CDR3 reads TGTGCCAGCAGTTCCCTCCCGGGGGGGGGCTACGAGCAGTACTTC.

This clone was picked up a small number of times. The chain combines TRBV7-2 with TRBJ2-7; the match to TRBD1 covers 7 bases. V trimming: 5 bases; J trimming: 2 bases; junction bases outside the gene matches: 6. Germline CDR1 and CDR2: SGHTA and FQGNSA. The CDR3 runs 14 residues. CDR3: CASSPRQGTYEQYF. The CDR3 region has the DNA TGTGCCAGCAGCCCCAGACAGGGCACCTACGAGCAGTACTTC.